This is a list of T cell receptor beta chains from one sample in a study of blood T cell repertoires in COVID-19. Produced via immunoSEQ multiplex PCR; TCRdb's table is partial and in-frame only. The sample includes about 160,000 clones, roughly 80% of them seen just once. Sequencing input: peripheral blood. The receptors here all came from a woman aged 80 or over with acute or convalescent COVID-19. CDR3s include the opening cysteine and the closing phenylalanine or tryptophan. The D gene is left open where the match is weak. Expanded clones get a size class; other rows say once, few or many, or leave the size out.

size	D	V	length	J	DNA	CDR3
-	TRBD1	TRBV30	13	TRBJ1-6	TGTGCCTGGGTGGGACAGGGGAATTCACCCCTCCACTTT	CAWVGQGNSPLHF
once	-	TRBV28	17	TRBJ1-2	TGTGCCAGCAGTTTAATAGTAGGCGACAGGAGTAACTATGGCTACACCTTC	CASSLIVGDRSNYGYTF
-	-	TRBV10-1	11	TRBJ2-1	TGCGCCAGCAGTTCAATTTATGAGCAGTTCTTC	CASSSIYEQFF
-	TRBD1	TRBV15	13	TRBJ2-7	TGTGCCACCAGCCGGGACAGGGGATACGAGCAGTACTTC	CATSRDRGYEQYF
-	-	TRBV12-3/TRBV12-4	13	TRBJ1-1	TGTGCCAGCACAAGGGACATTTACACTGAAGCTTTCTTT	CASTRDIYTEAFF
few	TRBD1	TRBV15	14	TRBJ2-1	TGTGCCACCAGCAGAGTTAGCCGGACAGGAGAGCAGTTCTTC	CATSRVSRTGEQFF
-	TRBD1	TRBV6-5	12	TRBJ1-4	TGTGCCAGCGGGGGACAGAAGGGAAAACTGTTTTTT	CASGGQKGKLFF
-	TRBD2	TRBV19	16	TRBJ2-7	TGTGCCAGTAGTACGCGCTGGACTAGCGGAAGTTACGAGCAGTACTTC	CASSTRWTSGSYEQYF
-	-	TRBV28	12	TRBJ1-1	TGTGCCAGCAGTTTAGTACTAGGGGAAGCTTTCTTT	CASSLVLGEAFF
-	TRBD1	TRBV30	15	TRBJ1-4	TGTGCCTGGACCGACCAGACAGGGGGAGCTGAAAAACTGTTTTTT	CAWTDQTGGAEKLFF
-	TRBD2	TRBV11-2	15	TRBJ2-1	TGTGCCAGCCGGCGTGGCGGGAGCTCCTACAATGAGCAGTTCTTC	CASRRGGSSYNEQFF
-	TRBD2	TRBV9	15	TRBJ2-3	TGTGCCAGCAGCGTAGTTTCGGGGGGAATCGATACGCAGTATTTT	CASSVVSGGIDTQYF
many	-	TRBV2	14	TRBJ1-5	TGTGCCAGCCAGGGTCAGGTCAGCAATCAGCCCCAGCATTTT	CASQGQVSNQPQHF
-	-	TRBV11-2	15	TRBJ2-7	TGTGCCAGCAGCTTCGGAGACAGCCGCTCCTACGAGCAGTACTTC	CASSFGDSRSYEQYF
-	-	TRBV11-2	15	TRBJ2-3	TGTGCCAGCAGCTTAGAACTCCGTAGCACAGATACGCAGTATTTT	CASSLELRSTDTQYF
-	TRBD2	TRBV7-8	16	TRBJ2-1	TGTGCCAGCAGCTTAGCGACTAGCGGGGGGTACAATGAGCAGTTCTTC	CASSLATSGGYNEQFF
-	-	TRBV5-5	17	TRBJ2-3	TGTGCCAGCAGCTTGGAACACAGGGCCTACAACACAGATACGCAGTATTTT	CASSLEHRAYNTDTQYF
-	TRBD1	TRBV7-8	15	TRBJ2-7	TGTGCCAGCAGCTTAGCTCCGGGACAGGGCTACGAGCAGTACTTC	CASSLAPGQGYEQYF
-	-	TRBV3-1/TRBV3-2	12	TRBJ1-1	TGTGCCAGCAGCCAAGCAAGTAGCCTAGCTTTCTTT	CASSQASSLAFF
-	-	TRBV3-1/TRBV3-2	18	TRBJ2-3	TGTGCCAGCAGCCAAGATTCGGTCACCGTCGTAATCACAGATACGCAGTATTTT	CASSQDSVTVVITDTQYF
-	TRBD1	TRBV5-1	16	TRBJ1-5	TGCGCCAGCAGCGCCGGGACAGGGAGCCCCGGGCAGCCCCAGCATTTT	CASSAGTGSPGQPQHF
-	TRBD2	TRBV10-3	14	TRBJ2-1	TGTGCCATCAGTGGTAGCGGGAGGAACAATGAGCAGTTCTTC	CAISGSGRNNEQFF
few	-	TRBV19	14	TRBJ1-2	TGTGCCACCTCCCTTTTGGACAGAAACTATGGCTACACCTTC	CATSLLDRNYGYTF
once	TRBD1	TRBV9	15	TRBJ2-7	TGTGCCAGCAGCCCCCTGGGGACAGGGGTCTACGAGCAGTACTTC	CASSPLGTGVYEQYF
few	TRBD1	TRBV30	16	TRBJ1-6	TGTGCCTGGGCCCACTACCGGGACAGTTTTGGTTCACCCCTCCACTTT	CAWAHYRDSFGSPLHF
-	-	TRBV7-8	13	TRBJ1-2	TGTGCCAGCAGCTTAGACGGGAACTATGGCTACACCTTC	CASSLDGNYGYTF
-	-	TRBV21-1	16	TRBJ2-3	TGTGCCAGCAGCAAAGTTCGGCGGGGCCCCACAGATACGCAGTATTTT	CASSKVRRGPTDTQYF
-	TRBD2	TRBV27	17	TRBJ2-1	TGTGCCAGCAGTCGCGGGGGGGGATTTAACTCCTACAATGAGCAGTTCTTC	CASSRGGGFNSYNEQFF
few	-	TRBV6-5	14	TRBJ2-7	TGTGCCAGCAGTTACGCGGCAGACGTTTTCGAGCAGTACTTC	CASSYAADVFEQYF
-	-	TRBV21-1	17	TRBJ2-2	TGTGCCAGCAGCAAACCCGGCGGCGGAGGCAACACCGGGGAGCTGTTTTTT	CASSKPGGGGNTGELFF
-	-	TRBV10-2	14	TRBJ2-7	TGCGCCAGCAATAGTGGAGGGCCCCTCTACGAGCAGTACTTC	CASNSGGPLYEQYF
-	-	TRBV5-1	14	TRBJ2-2	TGCGCCAGCAGCTTTAGAGAGAACACCGGGGAGCTGTTTTTT	CASSFRENTGELFF
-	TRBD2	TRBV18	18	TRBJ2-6	TGTGCCAGCTCACCCGGCGGGGGATTCCCCTCTGGGGCCAACGTCCTGACTTTC	CASSPGGGFPSGANVLTF
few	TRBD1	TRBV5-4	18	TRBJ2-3	TGTGCCAGCAGCTTGGGGTTAGGGACAGATTCTAGCACAGATACGCAGTATTTT	CASSLGLGTDSSTDTQYF
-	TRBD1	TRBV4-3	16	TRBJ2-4	TGCGCCAGCAGCCCCGAGACAGGGTTAGCCAAAAACATTCAGTACTTC	CASSPETGLAKNIQYF
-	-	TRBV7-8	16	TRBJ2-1	TGTGCCAGCAGCGCCGCCCGTCTACAGGGAATCCTCCCCCAGTTCTTC	CASSAARLQGILPQFF
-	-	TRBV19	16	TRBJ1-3	TGTGCCAGTAGTCCACTGACAGGCGTCTCAGGAAACACCATATATTTT	CASSPLTGVSGNTIYF
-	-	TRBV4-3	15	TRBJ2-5	TGCGCCAGCAGCCAAGAGGCGGGGAGTGCGGAGACCCAGTACTTC	CASSQEAGSAETQYF
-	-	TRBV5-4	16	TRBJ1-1	TGTGCCAGCAGTCGATCCTCGACAGACTTTGACACTGAAGCTTTCTTT	CASSRSSTDFDTEAFF
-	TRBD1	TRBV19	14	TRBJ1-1	TGTGCCAGTAGCTCTTGGACAGGGGGCTTTGAAGCTTTCTTT	CASSSWTGGFEAFF
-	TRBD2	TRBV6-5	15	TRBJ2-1	TGTGCCAGCAGTTACCCGGGACTAGCGGACAATGAGCAGTTCTTC	CASSYPGLADNEQFF
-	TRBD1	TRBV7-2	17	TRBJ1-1	TGTGCCAGCAGCCCTCGGACAGGGTATACCAAGAACACTGAAGCTTTCTTT	CASSPRTGYTKNTEAFF
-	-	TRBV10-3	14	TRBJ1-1	TGTGCCATCAGTGACAGGGGACGGTACACTGAAGCTTTCTTT	CAISDRGRYTEAFF
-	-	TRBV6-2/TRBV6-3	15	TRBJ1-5	TGTGCCAGCAGTTACTCGGAGGGTAGCAATCAGCCCCAGCATTTT	CASSYSEGSNQPQHF
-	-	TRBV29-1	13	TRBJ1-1	TGCAGCGGGGTCAGGGGACTAAACACTGAAGCTTTCTTT	CSGVRGLNTEAFF
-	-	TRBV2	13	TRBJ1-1	TGTGCCAGCAACCGAAATACAGGGACTGAAGCTTTCTTT	CASNRNTGTEAFF
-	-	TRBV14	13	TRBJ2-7	TGTGCCAGCAGCCCTACTACAGGCTACGAGCAGTACTTC	CASSPTTGYEQYF
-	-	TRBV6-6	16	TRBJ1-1	TGTGCCAGCAGCCCTGGGGGCGGGCTCTGGAACACTGAAGCTTTCTTT	CASSPGGGLWNTEAFF
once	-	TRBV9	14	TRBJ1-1	TGTGCCAGCGGACCAGGGTCCGGGGACTCTGAAGCTTTCTTT	CASGPGSGDSEAFF
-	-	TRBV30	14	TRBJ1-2	TGTGCCTGGAGTGTCGCTTTAGGGGAATATGGCTACACCTTC	CAWSVALGEYGYTF
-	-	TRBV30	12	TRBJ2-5	TGTGCCTGGAGTGTTGGAGGGGAGACCCAGTACTTC	CAWSVGGETQYF
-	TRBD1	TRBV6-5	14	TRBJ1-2	TGTGCCAGCAGTTACTCCCAGACAGGGGCTGGCTACACCTTC	CASSYSQTGAGYTF
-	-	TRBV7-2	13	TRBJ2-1	TGTGCCAGCAGCTTAGCCTTTAGTAATGAGCAGTTCTTC	CASSLAFSNEQFF
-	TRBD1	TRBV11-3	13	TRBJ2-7	TGTGCCAGCAGCTTAGGGCACAGGGACAGACAGTACTTC	CASSLGHRDRQYF
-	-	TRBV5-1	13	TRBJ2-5	TGCGCCAGCAGAAACGGTAACCGGGAGACCCAGTACTTC	CASRNGNRETQYF